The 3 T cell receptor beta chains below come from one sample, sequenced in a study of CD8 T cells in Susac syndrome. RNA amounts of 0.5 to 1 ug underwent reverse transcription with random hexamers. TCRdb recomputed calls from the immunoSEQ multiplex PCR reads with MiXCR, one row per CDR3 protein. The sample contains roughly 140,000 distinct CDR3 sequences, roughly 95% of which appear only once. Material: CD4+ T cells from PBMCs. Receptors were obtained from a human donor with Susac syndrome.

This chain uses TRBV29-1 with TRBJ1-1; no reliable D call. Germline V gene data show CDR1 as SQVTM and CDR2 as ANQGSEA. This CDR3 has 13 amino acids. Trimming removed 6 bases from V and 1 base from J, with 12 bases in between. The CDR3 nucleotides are TGCAGCGTCCCTCAGTGGGGGAACACTGAAGCTTTCTTT. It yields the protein CSVPQWGNTEAFF.

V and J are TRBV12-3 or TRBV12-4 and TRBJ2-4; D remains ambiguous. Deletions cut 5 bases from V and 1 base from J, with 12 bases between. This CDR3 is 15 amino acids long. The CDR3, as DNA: TGTGCCAGCAGTCAGGCCCCCTCGGCCAAAAACATTCAGTACTTC. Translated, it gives CASSQAPSAKNIQYF.

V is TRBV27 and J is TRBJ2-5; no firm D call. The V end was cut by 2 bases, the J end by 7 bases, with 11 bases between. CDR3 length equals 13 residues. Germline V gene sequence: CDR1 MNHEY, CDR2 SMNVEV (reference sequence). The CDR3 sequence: CASSLGYFATQYF. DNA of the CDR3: TGTGCCAGCAGTTTAGGCTACTTCGCGACCCAGTACTTC.